A selection of T cell receptor beta chains follows, all from one sample in a study of blood T cell repertoires in COVID-19. Produced via immunoSEQ multiplex PCR; TCRdb's table is partial and in-frame only. Altogether about 210,000 clones are present, around 88% being singletons, with the ten largest covering 1.4% to 1.5%. Sequencing was performed on peripheral blood. The receptors shown here come from a man between 18 and 29 years old with active or convalescent COVID-19. Both conserved end residues are part of each CDR3. A D gene is named only where the DNA matches it firmly. Where a row states a size, it is once, few, many or the class of an expanded clone; other rows omit it.

d_gene	v_gene	j_gene	abundance	CDR3aa	CDR3nt
NA	TRBV12-3/TRBV12-4	TRBJ1-1	NA	CASRQGLSTEAFF	TGTGCCAGCAGACAGGGACTAAGCACTGAAGCTTTCTTT
NA	TRBV10-3	TRBJ1-4	few	CAISATTGSVNEKLFF	TGTGCCATCAGTGCTACGACAGGCTCGGTTAATGAAAAACTGTTTTTT
NA	TRBV6-6	TRBJ1-1	NA	CASSTDGGATEAFF	TGTGCCAGCAGTACCGATGGGGGCGCGACTGAAGCTTTCTTT
TRBD2	TRBV5-4	TRBJ2-7	NA	CASSLAGSSGVEQYF	TGTGCCAGCAGCTTGGCCGGTTCTAGCGGCGTAGAGCAGTACTTC
TRBD1	TRBV9	TRBJ1-3	NA	CASSHPPRGLSGNTIYF	TGTGCCAGCAGCCATCCACCCAGGGGGCTTTCTGGAAACACCATATATTTT
NA	TRBV27	TRBJ1-5	NA	CASSFVGSNQPQHF	TGTGCCAGCAGTTTTGTGGGCAGCAATCAGCCCCAGCATTTT
NA	TRBV19	TRBJ2-7	NA	CASRAGPPYEQYF	TGTGCCAGTAGGGCAGGTCCCCCCTACGAGCAGTACTTC
TRBD1	TRBV23-1	TRBJ2-1	NA	CASGRQGSSYNEQFF	TGCGCCAGCGGGCGACAGGGCAGCTCCTACAATGAGCAGTTCTTC
TRBD1	TRBV7-2	TRBJ2-7	NA	CASSLQGAQEQYF	TGTGCCAGCAGCTTGCAGGGGGCGCAGGAGCAGTACTTC
NA	TRBV7-2	TRBJ1-2	NA	CASSPSGGDYGYTF	TGTGCCAGCAGCCCATCAGGAGGGGACTATGGCTACACCTTC
TRBD2	TRBV6-8	TRBJ2-2	NA	CASSYAGLAERHTGELFF	TGTGCCAGCAGTTACGCGGGACTAGCGGAACGGCACACCGGGGAGCTGTTTTTT
NA	TRBV7-2	TRBJ1-2	NA	CASSLEPGGYGYTF	TGTGCCAGCAGTCTCGAGCCGGGAGGATATGGCTACACCTTC
NA	TRBV11-2	TRBJ2-1	NA	CASSGGAFGNSYNEQFF	TGTGCCAGCAGCGGGGGGGCCTTCGGCAACTCCTACAATGAGCAGTTCTTC
NA	TRBV7-3	TRBJ1-1	NA	CASSSGRGTNTEAFF	TGTGCCAGCAGCTCGGGCCGGGGTACGAACACTGAAGCTTTCTTT
TRBD1	TRBV5-4	TRBJ1-6	NA	CASSPDRGNSPLHF	TGTGCCAGCAGCCCCGACAGGGGTAATTCACCCCTCCACTTT
TRBD2	TRBV27	TRBJ2-3	NA	CASSPGLAGVVTDTQYF	TGTGCCAGCAGTCCTGGACTAGCGGGAGTGGTTACAGATACGCAGTATTTT
TRBD1	TRBV6-6	TRBJ1-5	NA	CASSLDREGNQPQHF	TGTGCCAGCAGCTTAGACAGGGAGGGCAATCAGCCCCAGCATTTT
TRBD2	TRBV7-9	TRBJ2-7	few	CASSFGTSGTYEQYF	TGTGCCAGCAGCTTCGGGACTAGCGGGACCTACGAGCAGTACTTC
TRBD2	TRBV4-1	TRBJ2-2	NA	CASSQDPLAGGLHLNTGELFF	TGCGCCAGCAGCCAAGATCCCCTAGCGGGAGGGCTACACCTTAACACCGGGGAGCTGTTTTTT
TRBD1	TRBV13	TRBJ1-1	NA	CASSHSTGSGRTNTEAFF	TGTGCCAGCAGCCACTCGACAGGGTCGGGTCGCACGAACACTGAAGCTTTCTTT
NA	TRBV14	TRBJ2-7	NA	CASSLNLGSGEQYF	TGTGCCAGCAGTCTTAACCTCGGGAGCGGCGAGCAGTACTTC
TRBD2	TRBV4-2	TRBJ2-1	once	CASSPRLAGGNNEQFF	TGTGCCAGCAGCCCTCGACTAGCGGGAGGCAACAATGAGCAGTTCTTC
NA	TRBV5-1	TRBJ2-3	NA	CASSLTADSLHF	TGCGCCAGCAGCTTGACAGCGGATAGTTTGCATTTT
NA	TRBV5-1	TRBJ2-2	NA	CASSLVATGELFF	TGCGCCAGCAGCTTGGTAGCCACCGGGGAGCTGTTTTTT
NA	TRBV5-6	TRBJ2-3	NA	CASSPPILARADTQYF	TGTGCCAGCAGCCCCCCGATCTTGGCACGGGCAGATACGCAGTATTTT
NA	TRBV5-4	TRBJ1-6	NA	CASSTGTGRSYNSPLHF	TGTGCCAGCAGCACAGGCACAGGGCGCTCCTATAATTCACCCCTCCACTTT
NA	TRBV11-3	TRBJ1-1	NA	CASSRGGPGFTEAFF	TGTGCCAGCAGCCGCGGCGGGCCCGGGTTCACTGAAGCTTTCTTT
NA	TRBV3-1/TRBV3-2	TRBJ2-5	NA	CASVKPGEWETQYF	TGTGCCAGCGTTAAACCCGGGGAATGGGAGACCCAGTACTTC
TRBD1	TRBV5-4	TRBJ2-2	NA	CASSSGQGVTGELFF	TGTGCCAGCAGCTCTGGACAGGGAGTCACCGGGGAGCTGTTTTTT
NA	TRBV7-3	TRBJ2-1	NA	CASSPETTSSWIRNEQFF	TGTGCCAGCAGCCCCGAGACGACTAGTTCTTGGATCCGCAATGAGCAGTTCTTC
NA	TRBV2	TRBJ2-2	NA	CASSEMKGVGELFF	TGTGCCAGCAGCGAAATGAAGGGGGTTGGGGAGCTGTTTTTT
NA	TRBV5-4	TRBJ1-6	NA	CASSPSGLQPNSPLHF	TGTGCCAGCAGCCCCTCGGGACTTCAACCTAATTCACCCCTCCACTTT
NA	TRBV27	TRBJ1-2	NA	CASKLTGPNYGYTF	TGTGCCAGCAAATTGACAGGCCCTAACTATGGCTACACCTTC
TRBD2	TRBV19	TRBJ2-5	NA	CASSNGLAGPRETQYF	TGTGCCAGTAGTAACGGACTAGCGGGACCCCGCGAGACCCAGTACTTC
TRBD2	TRBV5-5	TRBJ2-7	NA	CASSLSMGLAVGEQYF	TGTGCCAGCAGCTTGAGTATGGGACTAGCGGTAGGAGAGCAGTACTTC
TRBD1	TRBV6-6	TRBJ1-1	NA	CASTTQQGSRTEAFF	TGTGCCAGCACCACCCAACAGGGGTCTCGGACGGAAGCTTTCTTT
TRBD1	TRBV30	TRBJ2-7	few	CAWSDGQGTYEQYF	TGTGCCTGGAGTGACGGACAGGGTACCTACGAGCAGTACTTC
TRBD1	TRBV5-1	TRBJ2-3	NA	CASSRSGGADTQYF	TGCGCCAGCAGCCGATCAGGGGGCGCGGATACGCAGTATTTT
NA	TRBV7-9	TRBJ2-7	NA	CASSKSGTHYEQYF	TGTGCCAGCAGCAAGTCCGGGACACACTACGAGCAGTACTTC
NA	TRBV7-8	TRBJ2-5	NA	CASSLVSAMSYF	TGTGCCAGCAGCTTAGTTTCAGCGATGTCCTACTTC
NA	TRBV15	TRBJ2-7	NA	CATSRGGELTGSYEQYF	TGTGCCACCAGCAGAGGCGGAGAACTCACAGGATCCTACGAGCAGTACTTC
TRBD2	TRBV6-2/TRBV6-3	TRBJ2-7	few	CASSLAGRYEQYF	TGTGCCAGCAGTTTAGCGGGACGCTACGAGCAGTACTTC
TRBD2	TRBV5-3	TRBJ2-1	NA	CARSPSGRWYNEQFF	TGTGCCAGAAGCCCTAGCGGGAGGTGGTACAATGAGCAGTTCTTC
NA	TRBV27	TRBJ1-5	NA	CASSLSGTPAIQKIYSNQPQHF	TGTGCCAGCAGTTTATCAGGGACACCCGCAATCCAGAAAATATATAGCAATCAGCCCCAGCATTTT
NA	TRBV9	TRBJ1-1	NA	CASSPSGAIAEAFF	TGTGCCAGCAGCCCCTCCGGAGCAATTGCTGAAGCTTTCTTT
NA	TRBV7-2	TRBJ1-6	NA	CASTPSHSPLHF	TGTGCCAGCACCCCATCCCATTCACCCCTCCACTTT
NA	TRBV9	TRBJ2-3	NA	CASSERGGEFTDTQYF	TGTGCCAGCAGCGAGAGGGGCGGGGAGTTCACAGATACGCAGTATTTT
NA	TRBV14	TRBJ1-1	NA	CASSHFVRKNTEAFF	TGTGCCAGCAGCCATTTCGTGAGGAAGAACACTGAAGCTTTCTTT
TRBD1	TRBV6-1	TRBJ1-5	NA	CASSGPRDSLSNQPQHF	TGTGCCAGCAGTGGGCCCCGGGACAGCCTTAGCAATCAGCCCCAGCATTTT
TRBD1	TRBV11-1	TRBJ1-2	few	CASSLAETGGLGYTF	TGTGCCAGCAGCTTAGCTGAGACAGGGGGTCTCGGCTACACCTTC
TRBD1	TRBV19	TRBJ2-7	once	CASSKLQGAVYEQYF	TGTGCCAGTAGTAAGCTACAGGGGGCGGTTTACGAGCAGTACTTC
NA	TRBV18	TRBJ1-1	once	CASSPPSRGGTEAFF	TGTGCCAGCTCACCACCTTCTCGGGGTGGCACTGAAGCTTTCTTT
TRBD2	TRBV14	TRBJ2-5	NA	CASSQAGLTGTQYF	TGTGCCAGCAGCCAGGCGGGACTAACGGGGACCCAGTACTTC
TRBD1	TRBV5-1	TRBJ1-1	NA	CASSSGGSLTEAFF	TGCGCCAGCAGCTCAGGGGGGTCTCTCACTGAAGCTTTCTTT
NA	TRBV3-1/TRBV3-2	TRBJ1-3	NA	CASSQQIRDFPNTIYF	TGTGCCAGCAGCCAACAGATTCGGGACTTCCCCAACACCATATATTTT
NA	TRBV4-2	TRBJ2-4	NA	CASSQGRRNIQYF	TGTGCCAGCAGCCAAGGGAGGAGGAACATTCAGTACTTC
TRBD1	TRBV7-3	TRBJ2-3	NA	CASSLNPGTGADTQYF	TGTGCCAGCAGCCTCAACCCCGGGACAGGGGCAGATACGCAGTATTTT
TRBD2	TRBV29-1	TRBJ2-5	NA	CSVELAGETQYF	TGCAGCGTTGAACTAGCGGGAGAGACCCAGTACTTC
TRBD1	TRBV9	TRBJ2-1	NA	CASRAGTGNYNEQFF	TGTGCCAGCAGGGCCGGGACAGGGAACTACAATGAGCAGTTCTTC
TRBD2	TRBV6-5	TRBJ2-1	NA	CASSSGGVAGYNEQFF	TGTGCCAGCAGTTCCGGGGGGGTAGCGGGATACAATGAGCAGTTCTTC